The 19 T cell receptor beta chains in this list originate from one sample, sequenced in a study of early T cells in non-severe SARS-CoV-2 infection (dated by TCRdb to the early 2020s). Library generation was performed with 5' RACE. Sequencing instrument: NextSeq 500. TCRdb reran the public reads through fastp at Q25 and MiXCR, keeping productive beta chains. Every distinct CDR3 protein forms one entry, paired with its most common genes and DNA. The sample table lists under 60,000 distinct CDR3 sequences, approximately 13% of them with a count of one. 10% to 13% of the sample is taken by the ten largest. Sequenced input: whole blood. The receptors originated from an adult who was a healthcare worker with PCR-confirmed SARS-CoV-2 infection or an uninfected control (not recorded which).

The chain has TRBV20-1 and TRBJ2-3; 9 nucleotides line up with TRBD2. The V segment lost 4 bases and the J segment 3 bases; nucleotides outside the gene matches: 11. Germline CDR1 is DFQATT and CDR2 is SNEGSKA (reference sequence). The length of the CDR3 is 16 residues. The CDR3, as DNA: TGCAGTGCTATAGGAGCCGGGCGGGAGGGAACAGATACGCAGTATTTT. Protein sequence: CSAIGAGREGTDTQYF.

This clonotype has more than one count but fewer than ten. V gene TRBV28 combines with J gene TRBJ1-2; no clear D gene. V was shortened by 3 bases and J by 2 bases, with 4 bases between the two germline ends. The CDR3 is made up of 12 amino acids. Germline CDR1 reads MDHEN; CDR2 reads SYDVKM. The CDR3 DNA is TGTGCCAGCAGTTTGGTGAACTATGGCTACACCTTC. Translation: CASSLVNYGYTF.

Worth noting for this clonotype: This clone may be a read error of a much larger clone one base away. The chain joins TRBV27 to TRBJ2-7; no clear D. Trimming pared 2 bases from V and 5 bases from J, leaving 16 bases between. Per germline, CDR1 MNHEY and CDR2 SMNVEV (reference sequence). The CDR3 is 15 residues long. The CDR3 DNA sequence: TGTGCCAGCAGTTTAAGCCGTGAAGGGTTCCACGAGCAGTACTTC. Protein: CASSLSREGFHEQYF.

This clonotype was found many times. This chain joins TRBV2 and TRBJ1-4, with 7 positions matching TRBD1. The CDR3 consists of 15 residues. The V gene's germline CDR1 is SNHLY and CDR2 FYNNEI. Germline trimming cut 1 base from V and 8 bases from J; bases unmatched to any gene: 7. The CDR3 loop reads CASSEEQGIGEKLFF. The CDR3, as DNA: TGTGCCAGCAGTGAAGAACAGGGGATAGGGGAAAAACTGTTTTTT.

This clonotype was seen repeatedly, ten times or more. V usage is TRBV28 and J usage is TRBJ2-7; D unclear. V dropped 1 base and J dropped 3 bases, with 4 bases sitting between them. CDR1 is MDHEN, CDR2 SYDVKM, per germline. This CDR3 contains 12 residues. The CDR3 DNA reads as TGTGCCAGCAGTTTATCCCTCTACGAGCAGTACTTC. Translation: CASSLSLYEQYF.

The gene calls are TRBV6-6 and TRBJ2-7; D is possibly TRBD1 (5 bases). Germline CDR1 is MNHNY and CDR2 is SVGAGI (reference sequence). This CDR3 comprises 12 residues. The V gene lost 4 bases and the J gene lost 4 bases, with 8 bases spanning the gap. This CDR3 reads CASSFQGYEQYF. CDR3 bases: TGTGCCAGCAGTTTCCAGGGATACGAGCAGTACTTC.

This clonotype was counted at least ten times. The chain uses TRBV27 and TRBJ1-2; 8 bases are a match to TRBD1. Germline V gene sequence: CDR1 MNHEY, CDR2 SMNVEV (reference sequence). This CDR3 is built from 15 residues. V was pared by 5 bases and J by 4 bases, with 9 bases of the junction left unmatched. The CDR3, as DNA: TGTGCCAGCAGTCCCCAGGACAGGGTGACCTATGGCTACACCTTC. It codes for CASSPQDRVTYGYTF.

The chain is built from TRBV27 and TRBJ2-3; D is unclear. V shed 1 base and J shed 2 bases, with 4 bases lying between them. The germline gives CDR1 MNHEY, CDR2 SMNVEV (reference sequence). The CDR3 loop spans 13 amino acids. The DNA for the CDR3 is TGTGCCAGCAGTTTATGGGACACAGATACGCAGTATTTT. Translation gives CASSLWDTDTQYF.

The J gene is TRBJ2-7, the V gene TRBV5-1; 9 bases are shared with TRBD2. CDR1 and CDR2 (germline): SGHRS, YFSETQ. This CDR3 has 16 residues. The ends lost 6 bases at V and 1 base at J; junction bases unmatched: 11. The CDR3 sequence is CASTDLAGTTSYEQYF. As DNA, the CDR3 is TGCGCCAGCACCGATCTAGCGGGGACTACATCCTACGAGCAGTACTTC.

The table lists this clonotype with a few counts. The V and J genes are TRBV3-1 and TRBJ1-2; maybe TRBD1 (6 bases). The V and J ends lost 1 base and 6 bases respectively, with 9 bases between them. This CDR3 is 13 amino acids long. The V gene's germline CDR1 is LGHDT and CDR2 YNNKEL (reference sequence). The CDR3 is CASSQGQGNGYTF. CDR3 nucleotides: TGTGCCAGCAGCCAAGGTCAGGGGAATGGCTACACCTTC.

The chain links TRBV29-1 to TRBJ1-4; D possibly corresponds to TRBD1 (6 bases). The V end was cut by 4 bases, the J end by 3 bases, with 9 bases between. Per germline, CDR1 SQVTM and CDR2 ANQGSEA. The CDR3 sequence is 13 residues long. CDR3 sequence reads: CSVGTEPNEKLFF. DNA for the CDR3: TGCAGCGTTGGGACAGAGCCTAATGAAAAACTGTTTTTT. Using reference TRBV29-1 and TRBJ1-4 for the parts outside the CDR3, the full variable domain is SAVISQKPSRDICQRGTSLTIQCQVDSQVTMMFWYRQQPGQSLTLIATANQGSEATYESGFVIDKFPISRPNLTFSTLTVSNMSPEDSSIYLCSVGTEPNEKLFFGSGTQLSVL.

Only a few counts were recorded for this clonotype. The rearrangement joins TRBV5-1 to TRBJ2-5, with D tentatively TRBD1 (5 bases). Germline values: CDR1 SGHRS, CDR2 YFSETQ. There are 15 residues in the CDR3. With 6 bases removed from V and 2 bases from J, the gap between germline ends came to 17 bases. DNA for the CDR3: TGCGCCAGCAAGAGATTGGACACCCCTCAAGAGACCCAGTACTTC. As protein: CASKRLDTPQETQYF.

The chain carries TRBV29-1 and TRBJ2-7; tentative D call: TRBD1 (6 bases). Trimming removed 7 bases from V and 5 bases from J, with 18 bases in between. The CDR3 totals 13 residues. In germline, CDR1 is SQVTM, CDR2 ANQGSEA. Here the CDR3 reads CSAQGRLRDEQYF. The CDR3 DNA is TGCAGCGCTCAGGGGCGACTCCGGGACGAGCAGTACTTC.

V gene TRBV6-6 combines with J gene TRBJ1-4; the D gene is possibly TRBD1 (6 bases). Germline V gives CDR1 MNHNY, CDR2 SVGAGI (reference sequence). Trimming removed 0 bases from V and 5 bases from J, with 7 bases in between. This CDR3 comprises 14 residues. CDR3: CASSYSTGNEKLFF. The CDR3 DNA follows: TGTGCCAGCAGTTACTCGACAGGAAATGAAAAACTGTTTTTT.

This clonotype was found many times. The rearrangement uses TRBV2 and TRBJ1-1; D may be TRBD1 (5 bases). The germline V gene encodes CDR1 SNHLY and CDR2 FYNNEI. Trimming removed 7 bases at V and 4 bases at J, with 16 bases between. This CDR3 has 14 amino acids. The CDR3 loop reads CASNGLEGFTEAFF. CDR3 sequence (DNA): TGTGCCAGCAATGGCCTTGAGGGGTTCACTGAAGCTTTCTTT.

In this sample, this clonotype turned up many times. The V call is TRBV4-1, the J call TRBJ2-2; D remains unclear. The V gene's germline CDR1 is MGHRA and CDR2 YSYEKL. V lost 0 bases and J lost 7, with 18 bases in between. This CDR3 region has 17 residues. The chain's CDR3 is CASSQDRPLVILGELFF. CDR3 sequence (DNA): TGCGCCAGCAGCCAAGATCGGCCCCTCGTAATCCTCGGGGAGCTGTTTTTT.

This clonotype was seen more than once but under ten times. The rearrangement links TRBV20-1 to TRBJ2-2, with D uncertain. Germline values: CDR1 DFQATT, CDR2 SNEGSKA (reference sequence). The V end was cut by 5 bases, the J end by 5 bases, with 15 bases between. This CDR3 spans 14 amino acids. The CDR3 DNA reads as TGCAGTGCTTGTGACACCGGTGGGACCGGGGAGCTGTTTTTT. Its protein is CSACDTGGTGELFF.

This clonotype was seen more than once but under ten times. The CDR3 spells CSATPSTDTQYF. As DNA, the CDR3 is TGCAGTGCTACTCCCAGCACAGATACGCAGTATTTT. The chain joins TRBV20-1 to TRBJ2-3, with unresolved D. This CDR3 region has 12 residues. The ends were cut back, 4 bases at V and 0 bases at J, with 5 bases in the middle. CDR1 DFQATT and CDR2 SNEGSKA come from the germline V gene (reference sequence).

This clonotype was seen at least ten times. The chain links TRBV3-1 to TRBJ1-2; 9 bases line up with TRBD1. The CDR3 length is 15 residues. Looked up from germline, CDR1 is LGHDT and CDR2 is YNNKEL (reference sequence). V shed 4 bases and J 4 bases; nucleotides not matched to a gene: 7. In DNA, the CDR3 is TGTGCCAGCAGCCCGTCGGACAGGGGATTCTATGGCTACACCTTC. This translates into CASSPSDRGFYGYTF. Filled out from reference TRBV3-1 and TRBJ1-2, the complete variable domain reads DTAVSQTPKYLVTQMGNDKSIKCEQNLGHDTMYWYKQDSKKFLKIMFSYNNKELIINETVPNRFSPKSPDKAHLNLHINSLELGDSAVYFCASSPSDRGFYGYTFGSGTRLTVV.